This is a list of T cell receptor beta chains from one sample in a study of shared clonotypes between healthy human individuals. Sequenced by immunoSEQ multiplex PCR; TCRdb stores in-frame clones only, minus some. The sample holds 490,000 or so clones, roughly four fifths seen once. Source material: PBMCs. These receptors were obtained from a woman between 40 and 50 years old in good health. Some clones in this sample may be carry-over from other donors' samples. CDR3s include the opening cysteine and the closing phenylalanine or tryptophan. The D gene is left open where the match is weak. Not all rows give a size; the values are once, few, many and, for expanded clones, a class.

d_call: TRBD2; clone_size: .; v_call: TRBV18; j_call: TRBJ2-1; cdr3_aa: CASSPETSGKGEQFF; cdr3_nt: TGTGCCAGCTCACCCGAGACTAGCGGGAAAGGTGAGCAGTTCTTC
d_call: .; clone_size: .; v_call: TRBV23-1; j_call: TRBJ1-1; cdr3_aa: CASSFAKAFF; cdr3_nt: TGCGCCAGCAGTTTTGCTAAAGCTTTCTTT
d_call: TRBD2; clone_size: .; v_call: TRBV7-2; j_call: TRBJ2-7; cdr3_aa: CASSLIPGGTYEQYF; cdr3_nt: TGTGCCAGCAGCTTAATCCCGGGAGGAACCTACGAGCAGTACTTC
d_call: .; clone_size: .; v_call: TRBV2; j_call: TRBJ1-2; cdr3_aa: CASSEASYGYTF; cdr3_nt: TGTGCCAGCAGTGAAGCTTCCTATGGCTACACCTTC
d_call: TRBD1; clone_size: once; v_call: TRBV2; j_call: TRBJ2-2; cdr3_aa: CASSGTGGNGELFF; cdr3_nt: TGTGCCAGCAGTGGGACAGGGGGGAACGGGGAGCTGTTTTTT
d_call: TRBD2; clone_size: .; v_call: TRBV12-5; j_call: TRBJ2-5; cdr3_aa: CASGSYPTTSGELYQETQYF; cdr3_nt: TGTGCTAGTGGTTCATACCCCACGACTAGCGGAGAGCTGTACCAAGAGACCCAGTACTTC
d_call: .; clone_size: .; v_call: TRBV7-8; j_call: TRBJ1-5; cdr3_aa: CASSRYDQPQHF; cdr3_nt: TGTGCCAGCAGCCGCTACGATCAGCCCCAGCATTTT
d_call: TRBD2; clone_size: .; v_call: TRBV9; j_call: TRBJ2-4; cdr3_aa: CASSVGTSGLAKNIQYF; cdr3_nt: TGTGCCAGCAGCGTAGGAACTAGCGGGCTAGCCAAAAACATTCAGTACTTC
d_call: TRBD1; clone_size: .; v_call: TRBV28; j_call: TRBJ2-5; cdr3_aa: CASSFAGGEETQYF; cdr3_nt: TGTGCCAGCAGTTTCGCAGGGGGCGAAGAGACCCAGTACTTC
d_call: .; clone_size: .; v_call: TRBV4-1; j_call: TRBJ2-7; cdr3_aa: CASSQDDEGRQYF; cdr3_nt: TGCGCCAGCAGCCAAGATGACGAAGGGCGGCAGTACTTC
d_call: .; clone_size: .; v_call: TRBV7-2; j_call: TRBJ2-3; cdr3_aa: CASSFLTSTDTQYF; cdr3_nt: TGTGCCAGCAGCTTCCTGACTAGCACAGATACGCAGTATTTT
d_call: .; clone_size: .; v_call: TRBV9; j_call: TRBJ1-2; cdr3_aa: CASSVVVDSVYTF; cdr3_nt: TGTGCCAGCAGCGTAGTTGTGGACAGCGTCTACACCTTC
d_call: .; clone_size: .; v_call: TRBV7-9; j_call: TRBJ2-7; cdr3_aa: CASSLGGIYEQYF; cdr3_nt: TGTGCCAGCAGCTTAGGGGGGATCTACGAGCAGTACTTC
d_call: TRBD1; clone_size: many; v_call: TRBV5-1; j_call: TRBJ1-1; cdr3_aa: CASSTGQGGSTEAFF; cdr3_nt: TGCGCCAGCAGCACGGGACAGGGAGGGAGCACTGAAGCTTTCTTT
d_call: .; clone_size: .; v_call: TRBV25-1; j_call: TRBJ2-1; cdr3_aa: CASSEYEFF; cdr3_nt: TGTGCCAGCAGTGAATATGAGTTCTTC
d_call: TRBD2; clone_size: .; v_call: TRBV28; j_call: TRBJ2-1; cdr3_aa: CASSRRMGSGRPYEQFF; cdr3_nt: TGTGCCAGCAGTCGCCGTATGGGGAGCGGGAGACCGTATGAGCAGTTCTTC
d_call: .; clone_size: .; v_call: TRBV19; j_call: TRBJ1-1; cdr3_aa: CASSEQNVGVRAFF; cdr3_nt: TGTGCCAGTAGTGAACAGAACGTCGGCGTAAGGGCTTTCTTT
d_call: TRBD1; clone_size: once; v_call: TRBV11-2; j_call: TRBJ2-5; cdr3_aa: CASSFRDRIETQYF; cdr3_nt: TGTGCCAGCAGCTTCCGGGACAGGATTGAGACCCAGTACTTC
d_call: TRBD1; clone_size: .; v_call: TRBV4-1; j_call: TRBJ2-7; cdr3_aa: CASSQRTGGYEQYF; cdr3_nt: TGCGCCAGCAGCCAACGGACAGGGGGCTACGAGCAGTACTTC
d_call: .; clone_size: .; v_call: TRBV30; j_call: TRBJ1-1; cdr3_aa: CAWSAGNTEAFF; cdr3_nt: TGTGCCTGGAGTGCAGGGAACACTGAAGCTTTCTTT
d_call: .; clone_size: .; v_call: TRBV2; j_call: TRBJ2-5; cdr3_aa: CASSTLVSETQYF; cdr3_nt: TGTGCCAGCAGTACCCTTGTTTCAGAGACCCAGTACTTC
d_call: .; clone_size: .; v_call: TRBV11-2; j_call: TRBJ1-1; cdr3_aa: CASSFRGLNTEAFF; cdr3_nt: TGTGCCAGCAGCTTTAGGGGTCTGAACACTGAAGCTTTCTTT
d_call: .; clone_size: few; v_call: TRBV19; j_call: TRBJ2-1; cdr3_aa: CASNQGPSYNEQFF; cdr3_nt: TGTGCCAGTAACCAGGGGCCTTCCTACAATGAGCAGTTCTTC
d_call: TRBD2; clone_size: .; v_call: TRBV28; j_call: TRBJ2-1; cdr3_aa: CASRGRTSGGYNEQFF; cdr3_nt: TGTGCCAGCAGGGGAAGGACTAGCGGGGGTTACAATGAGCAGTTCTTC
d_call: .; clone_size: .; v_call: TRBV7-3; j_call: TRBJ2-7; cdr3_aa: CASSANPRDDSYEQYF; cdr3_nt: TGTGCCAGCAGCGCAAATCCCCGGGACGACTCCTACGAGCAGTACTTC